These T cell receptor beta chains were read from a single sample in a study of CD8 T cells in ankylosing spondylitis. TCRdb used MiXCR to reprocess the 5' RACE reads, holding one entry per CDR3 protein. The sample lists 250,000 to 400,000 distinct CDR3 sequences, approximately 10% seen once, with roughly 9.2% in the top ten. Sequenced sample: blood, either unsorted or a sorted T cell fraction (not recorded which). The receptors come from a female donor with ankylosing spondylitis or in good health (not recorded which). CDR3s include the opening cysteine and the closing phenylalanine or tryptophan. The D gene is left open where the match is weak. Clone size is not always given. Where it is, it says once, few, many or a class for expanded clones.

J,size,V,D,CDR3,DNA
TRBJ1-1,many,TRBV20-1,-,CSARRGRYFTEAFF,TGCAGTGCTAGGCGAGGACGGTATTTCACTGAAGCTTTCTTT
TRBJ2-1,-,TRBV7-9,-,CASKDGRARVEQFF,TGTGCCAGCAAGGACGGCAGGGCCCGGGTTGAGCAGTTCTTC
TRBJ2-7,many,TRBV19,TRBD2,CASKRGISYEQYF,TGTGCCAGTAAGCGGGGGATCTCATACGAGCAGTACTTC
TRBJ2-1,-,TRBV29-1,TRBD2,CSAGTSQWGEQFF,TGCAGCGCCGGGACTAGTCAATGGGGTGAGCAGTTCTTC
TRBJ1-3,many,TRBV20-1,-,CSARVSTASSGNTIYF,TGCAGTGCTAGAGTTTCGACGGCCAGCTCTGGAAACACCATATATTTT
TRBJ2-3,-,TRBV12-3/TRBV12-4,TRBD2,CASRALAGGTDTQYF,TGTGCCAGCAGGGCCCTAGCGGGGGGTACAGATACGCAGTATTTT
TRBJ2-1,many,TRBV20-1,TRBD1,CSARRGQGSYNEQFF,TGCAGTGCTAGACGAGGACAGGGCTCCTACAATGAGCAGTTCTTC
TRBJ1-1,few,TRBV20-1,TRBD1,CSARDYRGNTEAFF,TGCAGTGCTAGAGATTACAGGGGGAACACTGAAGCTTTCTTT
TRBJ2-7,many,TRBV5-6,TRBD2,CASSLGGGVLSYEQYF,TGTGCCAGCAGTTTGGGTGGGGGGGTTCTCTCCTACGAGCAGTACTTC
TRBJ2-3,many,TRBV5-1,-,CASSLERADTQYF,TGCGCCAGCAGCTTGGAAAGGGCAGATACGCAGTATTTT
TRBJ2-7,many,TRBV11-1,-,CASSRTRQSAYEQYF,TGTGCCAGCAGCCGCACAAGACAGTCAGCCTACGAGCAGTACTTC
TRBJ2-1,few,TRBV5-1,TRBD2,CASSRGTSGFYNEQFF,TGCGCCAGCAGCAGAGGGACTAGCGGCTTCTACAATGAGCAGTTCTTC
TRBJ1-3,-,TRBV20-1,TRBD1,CSARDSSGGPGNTIYF,TGCAGTGCTAGAGATTCATCAGGGGGACCTGGAAACACCATATATTTT
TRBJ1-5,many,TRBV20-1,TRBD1,CSARPRGLSNQPQHF,TGCAGTGCTAGACCCAGGGGGCTTAGCAATCAGCCCCAGCATTTT
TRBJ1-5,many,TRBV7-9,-,CASTPGDNQPQHF,TGTGCCAGCACCCCAGGGGACAATCAGCCCCAGCATTTT
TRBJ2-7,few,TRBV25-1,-,CASTSPGGAYEQYF,TGTGCCAGCACGTCTCCCGGGGGTGCCTACGAGCAGTACTTC
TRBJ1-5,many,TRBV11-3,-,CAALGPSNQPQHF,TGTGCAGCGCTTGGACCGTCCAATCAGCCCCAGCATTTT
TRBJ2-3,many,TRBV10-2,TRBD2,CASSPWVPAGNTDTQYF,TGCGCCAGCAGTCCCTGGGTTCCAGCGGGGAACACAGATACGCAGTATTTT
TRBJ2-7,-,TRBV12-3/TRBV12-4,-,CASSLGYEHYF,TGTGCCAGCAGTTTAGGGTACGAGCATTACTTC
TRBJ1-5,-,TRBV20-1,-,CSARVGAGNQPQHF,TGCAGTGCTAGAGTGGGGGCCGGCAATCAGCCCCAGCATTTT
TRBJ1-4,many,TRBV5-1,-,CASSLGQLTKREEKLFF,TGCGCCAGCAGCTTGGGGCAGCTTACAAAGCGAGAGGAAAAACTGTTTTTT
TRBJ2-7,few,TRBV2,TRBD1,CASSDTTGTGVYEQYF,TGTGCCAGCAGCGATACTACCGGGACAGGGGTCTACGAGCAGTACTTC
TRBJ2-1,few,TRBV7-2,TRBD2,CASSLGTSLVYEQFF,TGTGCCAGCAGCTTGGGGACTAGTCTGGTCTATGAGCAGTTCTTC
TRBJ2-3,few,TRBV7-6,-,CASGRLTDTQYF,TGTGCCTCCGGCCGGCTCACAGATACGCAGTATTTT
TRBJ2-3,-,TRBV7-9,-,CASSLGLWGADTQYF,TGTGCCAGCAGCTTAGGTTTGTGGGGAGCAGATACGCAGTATTTT
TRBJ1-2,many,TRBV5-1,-,CASSGDRPRADGYTF,TGCGCCAGCAGCGGCGACAGGCCAAGGGCTGATGGCTACACCTTC
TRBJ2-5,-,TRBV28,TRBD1,CASSLSTTGTLGTQYF,TGTGCCAGCAGTTTATCTACGACAGGGACGCTCGGGACCCAGTACTTC
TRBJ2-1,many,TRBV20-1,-,CSATSEYNEQFF,TGCAGTGCTACTAGCGAGTACAATGAGCAGTTCTTC
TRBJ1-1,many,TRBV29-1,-,CSVAEGNTEAFF,TGCAGCGTTGCAGAAGGGAACACTGAAGCTTTCTTT
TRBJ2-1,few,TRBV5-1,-,CASSLDQGSSYNEQFF,TGCGCCAGCAGCTTGGATCAGGGGAGCTCCTACAATGAGCAGTTCTTC
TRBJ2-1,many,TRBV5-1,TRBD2,CASSLLISGGSYNEQFF,TGCGCCAGCAGCTTGTTAATAAGCGGGGGCTCCTACAATGAGCAGTTCTTC
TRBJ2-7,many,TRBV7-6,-,CASSQEQGGLSYEQYF,TGTGCCAGCAGCCAGGAGCAGGGGGGATTATCCTACGAGCAGTACTTC
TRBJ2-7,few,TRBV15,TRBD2,CATSRSYPGLAYSYEQYF,TGTGCCACCAGCAGGTCTTATCCGGGACTAGCGTACTCCTACGAGCAGTACTTC
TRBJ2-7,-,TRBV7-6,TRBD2,CASSHTFPSGPRTYEQYF,TGTGCCAGCAGCCACACTTTTCCTAGCGGGCCTCGCACCTACGAGCAGTACTTC
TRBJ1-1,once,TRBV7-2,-,CASSFDQWTEAFF,TGTGCCAGCAGCTTTGACCAGTGGACTGAAGCTTTCTTT
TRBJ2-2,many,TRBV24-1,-,CATSDRGSSNTGELFF,TGTGCCACCAGTGACCGTGGGAGCTCGAACACCGGGGAGCTGTTTTTT
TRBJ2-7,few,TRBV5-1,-,CASSLTKHYEQYF,TGCGCCAGCAGCTTGACGAAGCACTACGAGCAGTACTTC
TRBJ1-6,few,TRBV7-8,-,CASSFVGQALHF,TGTGCCAGCAGCTTCGTGGGGCAGGCCCTCCACTTT
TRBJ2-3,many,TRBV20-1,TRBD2,CSARETSVYTDTQYF,TGCAGTGCCAGAGAGACTAGCGTTTACACAGATACGCAGTATTTT
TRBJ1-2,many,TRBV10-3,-,CAISESADYYGYTF,TGTGCCATCAGTGAGTCTGCTGATTACTATGGCTACACCTTC
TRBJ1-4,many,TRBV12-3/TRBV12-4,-,CASSSGGEKLFF,TGTGCCAGCAGTTCTGGGGGTGAAAAACTGTTTTTT
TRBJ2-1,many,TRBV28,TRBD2,CASSLSSGGSYNEQFF,TGTGCCAGCAGTTTATCTAGCGGGGGGAGTTACAATGAGCAGTTCTTC
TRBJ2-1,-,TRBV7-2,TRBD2,CASCLAGWSSYNEQFF,TGTGCCAGCTGTCTAGCGGGGTGGAGCTCCTACAATGAGCAGTTCTTC
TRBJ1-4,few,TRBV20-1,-,CSARRGTGGEKLFF,TGCAGTGCTAGACGGGGAACGGGTGGAGAAAAACTGTTTTTT
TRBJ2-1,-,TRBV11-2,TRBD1,CASVKTGPHNEQFF,TGTGCCAGCGTGAAGACAGGGCCCCACAATGAGCAGTTCTTC
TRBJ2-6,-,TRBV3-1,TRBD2,CASSQVLGGGISGANVLTF,TGTGCCAGCAGCCAAGTCTTGGGCGGGGGAATCTCTGGGGCCAACGTCCTGACTTTC
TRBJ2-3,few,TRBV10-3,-,CAIFWAGTQYF,TGTGCCATCTTCTGGGCCGGTACGCAGTATTTT
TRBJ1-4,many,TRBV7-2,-,CASSLILGEKLFF,TGTGCCAGCAGCTTAATTTTGGGTGAAAAACTGTTTTTT
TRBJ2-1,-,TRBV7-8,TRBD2,CASSLGTSESEEQFF,TGTGCCAGTAGCCTCGGGACTAGCGAGTCCGAAGAGCAGTTCTTC
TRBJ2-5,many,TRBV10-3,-,CAISDSVLTTQYF,TGTGCCATCAGTGACTCGGTTCTTACGACCCAGTACTTC
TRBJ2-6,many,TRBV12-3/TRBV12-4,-,CASSSPLGANVLTF,TGTGCCAGCAGTTCTCCTCTCGGGGCCAACGTCCTGACTTTC
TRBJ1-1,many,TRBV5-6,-,CASSLLGPNTEAFF,TGTGCCAGCAGCTTGCTAGGGCCGAACACTGAAGCTTTCTTT